This T cell receptor beta chain comes out of a study of cytomegalovirus exposure and HLA in healthy donors. For the study at large: Drawn from HLA-typed donors, tens of millions of unique TCRs were held in an early data release. Whole-study findings and limits: Earlier analysis found most TCR beta V segments productive about 90% or about 30% of the time. It was 150 to 200 TCR beta chains that were listed as cytomegalovirus-associated.

Concerning this clone: What it binds is not known.

Primers for the PCR totalled 60 Vbeta and 13 Jbeta. Clones were sequenced by immunoSEQ multiplex PCR, and TCRdb holds only the in-frame ones, with some missing. This table has 150,000 to 200,000 clones, about four fifths appearing once. CDR1 LGHNA and CDR2 YSLEER come from the germline V gene. V lost 0 bases to trimming and J lost 6 bases, with 16 bases between them. This CDR3 is 16 amino acids long. Sequencing was done on a sample of PBMCs. This TCR was sampled from a woman between 35 and 50 years old in good health and CMV-seronegative. The genes are TRBV4-3 and TRBJ2-3; tentative D call: TRBD2 (7 bases). The CDR3 is CASSQDPRGGGDTQYF. The CDR3 region has the DNA TGCGCCAGCAGCCAAGATCCGAGGGGGGGCGGCGATACGCAGTATTTT.